This is a list of T cell receptor beta chains from one sample in a study of T cells in pancreatic ductal adenocarcinoma. Method: immunoSEQ multiplex PCR; TCRdb's copy keeps in-frame clones and lacks some. The sample consists of more than 85,000 clones, more than 90% of them appearing once. The source material was PBMCs. The receptors derive from a human donor with pancreatic ductal adenocarcinoma. Both conserved end residues are part of each CDR3. Each record gives: J gene, V gene, D gene, CDR3 protein. The D gene is left open where the match is weak.

J gene: TRBJ2-2
V gene: TRBV7-3
D gene: -
CDR3 protein: CASSLSGSANTGELFF

J gene: TRBJ2-3
V gene: TRBV7-6
D gene: -
CDR3 protein: CASSTSDTQYF

J gene: TRBJ2-1
V gene: TRBV7-3
D gene: TRBD2
CDR3 protein: CASSLFSGSHEQFF

J gene: TRBJ2-7
V gene: TRBV10-3
D gene: TRBD1
CDR3 protein: CAISERTGNEQYF

J gene: TRBJ2-7
V gene: TRBV6-1
D gene: TRBD1
CDR3 protein: CASSERGLSYEQYF

J gene: TRBJ1-2
V gene: TRBV30
D gene: -
CDR3 protein: CAWQGQIYGYTF

J gene: TRBJ2-7
V gene: TRBV28
D gene: -
CDR3 protein: CASSLNTGLEQYF

J gene: TRBJ2-5
V gene: TRBV18
D gene: -
CDR3 protein: CASSLPRVPGTQYF

J gene: TRBJ2-5
V gene: TRBV5-8
D gene: -
CDR3 protein: CASSLEGIMKTQYF

J gene: TRBJ2-7
V gene: TRBV12-2
D gene: -
CDR3 protein: CASLKGSGNGGPRYEQYF

J gene: TRBJ1-5
V gene: TRBV19
D gene: -
CDR3 protein: CASSIQENQPQHF

J gene: TRBJ1-3
V gene: TRBV9
D gene: TRBD1
CDR3 protein: CASSVVGEKGASIYF

J gene: TRBJ2-1
V gene: TRBV6-1
D gene: TRBD2
CDR3 protein: CASSEAGAGEGNEQFF

J gene: TRBJ2-5
V gene: TRBV4-1
D gene: -
CDR3 protein: CASSRMARETQYF

J gene: TRBJ1-5
V gene: TRBV10-3
D gene: -
CDR3 protein: CAISGRDIHQPQHF

J gene: TRBJ2-7
V gene: TRBV28
D gene: -
CDR3 protein: CASSLYFGTPNPEQYF

J gene: TRBJ1-3
V gene: TRBV5-4
D gene: -
CDR3 protein: CASSPTLARNTIYF

J gene: TRBJ2-2
V gene: TRBV9
D gene: -
CDR3 protein: CASSTRAENANTGELFF

J gene: TRBJ2-5
V gene: TRBV19
D gene: -
CDR3 protein: CASGQQETQYF

J gene: TRBJ2-2
V gene: TRBV4-1
D gene: -
CDR3 protein: CASSPRTRQRNTGELFF

J gene: TRBJ1-5
V gene: TRBV2
D gene: TRBD1
CDR3 protein: CASRYTGGNQPQHF

J gene: TRBJ2-7
V gene: TRBV19
D gene: TRBD1
CDR3 protein: CASSTLPRTGSSYEQYF

J gene: TRBJ2-5
V gene: TRBV5-1
D gene: TRBD1
CDR3 protein: CASSFGTEETQYF

J gene: TRBJ2-7
V gene: TRBV16
D gene: TRBD2
CDR3 protein: CASSQGAGGGEQYF

J gene: TRBJ2-3
V gene: TRBV9
D gene: -
CDR3 protein: CASSVSGDTQYF

J gene: TRBJ2-2
V gene: TRBV7-2
D gene: -
CDR3 protein: CASSNSMGIGELFF

J gene: TRBJ1-3
V gene: TRBV28
D gene: TRBD1
CDR3 protein: CASSAGQGVISGNTIYF

J gene: TRBJ2-2
V gene: TRBV10-3
D gene: TRBD1
CDR3 protein: CAISEGDRDSNTGELFF

J gene: TRBJ1-2
V gene: TRBV28
D gene: TRBD1
CDR3 protein: CASSLLGGAGWIGYTF

J gene: TRBJ1-3
V gene: TRBV27
D gene: -
CDR3 protein: CASSFSGGSGNTIYF

J gene: TRBJ1-2
V gene: TRBV5-6
D gene: -
CDR3 protein: CASSFSAAAAYGYTF

J gene: TRBJ2-7
V gene: TRBV11-1
D gene: -
CDR3 protein: CASSLTQYEQYF

J gene: TRBJ1-2
V gene: TRBV29-1
D gene: TRBD1
CDR3 protein: CSVEERTGTYGYTF

J gene: TRBJ1-1
V gene: TRBV30
D gene: -
CDR3 protein: CAGGADTEAFF

J gene: TRBJ2-7
V gene: TRBV5-4
D gene: TRBD1
CDR3 protein: CASSLGGGQGFYEQYF

J gene: TRBJ2-7
V gene: TRBV27
D gene: -
CDR3 protein: CASSPGPDTVGLEQYF

J gene: TRBJ2-1
V gene: TRBV27
D gene: TRBD2
CDR3 protein: CASRPLAGVYNEQFF

J gene: TRBJ2-1
V gene: TRBV5-1
D gene: TRBD1
CDR3 protein: CASTIHPGQGSYNEQFF

J gene: TRBJ2-1
V gene: TRBV5-1
D gene: TRBD2
CDR3 protein: CASSFGTSALYNEQFF

J gene: TRBJ2-3
V gene: TRBV5-1
D gene: -
CDR3 protein: CASSLGGARADTQYF